This T cell receptor (beta chain) was identified in a study of blood T cell repertoires in COVID-19. Turning to the study itself: T cells, B-cell-depleted T cells, or PBMCs supplied cDNA or gDNA.

TCRdb's table, derived via immunoSEQ multiplex PCR, lists solely in-frame clones and lacks some. The top ten clones hold around 3% of a sample with about 370,000 clones, about 89% of them seen once. There are 15 residues in the CDR3. Germline V gene sequence: CDR1 SGHVS, CDR2 FNYEAQ. V gave up 5 bases and J gave up 2 bases, with 12 bases separating them. This clone was detected only once. Seattle's enrolled individuals joined amid active infection and were then monitored longitudinally. J is TRBJ2-2 and V is TRBV7-6; possible D gene TRBD2, 6 bases. Sequenced sample: peripheral blood. The receptor was derived from a woman in her twenties or thirties with COVID-19, enrolled during active disease. This chain's CDR3 is CASSPSGVNTGELFF. CDR3 DNA: TGTGCCAGCAGCCCCTCGGGGGTAAACACCGGGGAGCTGTTTTTT. Complete variable domain (other parts from reference TRBV7-6 and TRBJ2-2): GAGVSQSPRYKVTKRGQDVALRCDPISGHVSLYWYRQALGQGPEFLTYFNYEAQQDKSGLPNDRFSAERPEGSISTLTIQRTEQRDSAMYRCASSPSGVNTGELFFGEGSRLTVL.